The 14 T cell receptor beta chains given below trace back to one sample, sequenced in a study of monozygotic twins with cystic fibrosis. Sequencing used immunoSEQ multiplex PCR; TCRdb keeps in-frame clones, though not all of them. Of around 30,000 clones listed, just over 90% are singletons. The source material was blood. These receptors originate from a girl aged 2 to 10 with cystic fibrosis.

The rearrangement uses TRBV27 and TRBJ1-6, with 9 bases aligning to TRBD1. In germline, CDR1 is MNHEY, CDR2 SMNVEV (reference sequence). Trimming cost V 7 bases and J 9 bases; bases outside gene matches: 4. CDR3 length: 13 residues. CDR3 amino acids: CASKGQGGSPLHF. The CDR3 coding sequence is TGTGCCAGCAAGGGACAGGGAGGTTCACCCCTCCACTTT.

The V call is TRBV6-1, the J call TRBJ1-2, with D possibly matching TRBD1 (6 bases). The ends were cut back, 6 bases at V and 2 bases at J, with 13 bases in the middle. Per the germline V gene, CDR1 is MNHNS and CDR2 is SASEGT. The CDR3 loop spans 14 amino acids. CDR3 sequence: CASSPRGFNYGYTF. The CDR3 region has the DNA TGTGCCAGCAGCCCCAGGGGCTTCAACTATGGCTACACCTTC.

V usage is TRBV6-5 and J usage is TRBJ2-2; TRBD2 matches at 8 bases. Germline CDR1 is MNHEY and CDR2 is SVGAGI. J gave up 3 bases and V 6 bases, and 6 bases lay outside the gene matches. The CDR3 runs to 15 residues. CDR3 residues: CASRRSGGHTGELFF. For the CDR3, the DNA is TGTGCCAGCAGACGGAGCGGGGGTCACACCGGGGAGCTGTTTTTT.

In its sample, this clone was seen once. This chain links TRBV7-2 with TRBJ2-7; D is unresolved. The CDR3 spans 16 residues. The V gene lost 0 bases and the J gene lost 3 bases, with 15 bases spanning the gap. Per germline, CDR1 SGHTA and CDR2 FQGNSA. The CDR3: CASSLAIYSDLYEQYF. CDR3 nucleotides: TGTGCCAGCAGCTTAGCCATCTACTCAGACCTCTACGAGCAGTACTTC.

This clone was seen more than once but under ten times. The V call is TRBV9, the J call TRBJ1-1, with a possible D match to TRBD1 (6 bases). Germline loops: CDR1 SGDLS, CDR2 YYNGEE. V lost 3 bases, J lost 4 bases, and 16 bases lay in between. The CDR3 has 15 residues. CDR3 nucleotide sequence: TGTGCCAGCAGCGCATCTCAGACAGGCTCCACTGAAGCTTTCTTT. As protein: CASSASQTGSTEAFF.

This chain joins TRBV7-8 and TRBJ2-1, with D perhaps matching TRBD2 (6 bases). V lost 6 bases to trimming and J lost 13 bases, with 13 bases between them. The germline CDR1 and CDR2 sequences are SGHVS and FQNEAQ. The CDR3 is 11 amino acids. DNA of the CDR3: TGTGCCAGCAGGGGCTCCGGGGGACAGTTCTTC. Protein: CASRGSGGQFF.

This sequence joins TRBV5-6 and TRBJ1-2, with 10 positions matching TRBD1. Germline-derived CDR1 and CDR2 are SGHDT and YYEEEE. With V trimmed by 5 bases and J by 0 bases, 10 bases remained unmatched. The CDR3 length is 17 residues. The CDR3 nucleotides are TGTGCCAGCAGTTCTAAGACAGGGGGCTCGACTAACTATGGCTACACCTTC. Its translation: CASSSKTGGSTNYGYTF.

The CDR3 is CASSYARDTEAFF. The CDR3 bases are TGTGCCAGCAGCTATGCCAGGGACACTGAAGCTTTCTTT. This chain links TRBV7-9 with TRBJ1-1, with D perhaps TRBD1 (5 bases). V gave up 4 bases and J gave up 3 bases, with 9 bases separating them. The germline V gene encodes CDR1 SEHNR and CDR2 FQNEAQ (reference sequence). CDR3 size: 13 residues.

This chain joins TRBV11-1 and TRBJ1-3; 7 bases match TRBD1. Unmatched junction bases numbered 5, after V lost 8 bases and J lost 7 bases. Germline lookup yields CDR1 SGHAT and CDR2 FQDESV (reference sequence). This CDR3 is built from 12 residues. The CDR3 here is CASGGQDNTIYF. The DNA of the CDR3 is TGTGCCAGCGGCGGACAGGATAACACCATATATTTT. Looking up the rest from reference TRBV11-1 and TRBJ1-3 gives the full variable domain: EAEVAQSPRYKITEKSQAVAFWCDPISGHATLYWYRQILGQGPELLVQFQDESVVDDSQLPKDRFSAERLKGVDSTLKIQPAELGDSAMYLCASGGQDNTIYFGEGSWLTVV.

V usage is TRBV7-2 and J usage is TRBJ2-7, with 8 bases identical to TRBD2. V lost 5 bases and J lost 6; bases outside the gene matches: 12. Germline values: CDR1 SGHTA, CDR2 FQGNSA. The CDR3 totals 15 residues. In DNA, the CDR3 is TGTGCCAGCAGCCCGGGACTAGATCGTCAGTCCGAGCAGTACTTC. Residues: CASSPGLDRQSEQYF.

The J gene is TRBJ2-7, the V gene TRBV5-6, with a weak D call TRBD2 (5 bases). The V gene lost 4 bases and the J gene lost 2 bases, with 13 bases spanning the gap. The length of the CDR3 is 14 residues. CDR1 and CDR2 from the germline V gene are SGHDT and YYEEEE. The CDR3 DNA follows: TGTGCCAGCAGCCACCAGAGGGTACCCTACGAGCAGTACTTC. It translates to CASSHQRVPYEQYF.

The genes are TRBV4-2 and TRBJ2-7; 11 bases fit TRBD2. This CDR3 has 15 amino acids. CDR1 is LGHNA and CDR2 is YNFKEQ in the germline V gene. With V trimmed by 5 bases and J by 6 bases, 9 bases remained unmatched. The CDR3 here is CASSKTSGDEGEQYF. The CDR3 nucleotides read TGTGCCAGCAGCAAGACTAGCGGGGATGAGGGCGAGCAGTACTTC.

This chain connects TRBV6-1 to TRBJ2-7; 7 nucleotides agree with TRBD2. Germline values: CDR1 MNHNS, CDR2 SASEGT. This CDR3 comprises 16 residues. With V trimmed by 2 bases and J by 7 bases, 14 bases remained unmatched. The CDR3 loop is CASSEIWEGRSGEQYF. The CDR3 DNA reads as TGTGCCAGCAGTGAAATCTGGGAGGGGAGGTCGGGGGAGCAGTACTTC.

The V and J genes are TRBV27 and TRBJ2-7, with TRBD2 matching over 16 bases. Losses at the gene ends were 4 bases for V and 1 base for J; bases not matched to a gene: 7. CDR1 is MNHEY, CDR2 SMNVEV, per germline (reference sequence). This CDR3 spans 18 amino acids. CDR3 sequence (DNA): TGTGCCAGCAGTTCCCTGGGGACTAGCGGGGGGGTTTCCTACGAGCAGTACTTC. It yields the protein CASSSLGTSGGVSYEQYF.